The 12 T cell receptor beta chains given below trace back to one sample, sequenced in a study of shared clonotypes between healthy human individuals. Produced via immunoSEQ multiplex PCR; TCRdb's table is partial and in-frame only. The table shows roughly 850,000 clones, with roughly 96% occurring only once. Terminally differentiated effector memory CD45RA+ cells were left out of the naive CD8 fraction, which was CD45RO-negative and positively selected for CCR7. Sequenced sample: naive CD8+ T cells sorted from blood. These receptors all come from a man aged 30 to 45 in good health.

This chain uses TRBV28 with TRBJ2-7, with TRBD2 as a possible D gene (5 bases). The CDR3 runs to 15 residues. Germline CDR1 is MDHEN and CDR2 is SYDVKM. V was trimmed by 3 bases and J by 0 bases, leaving 12 bases between them. This CDR3 reads CASSLIASSSYEQYF. As DNA, the CDR3 is TGTGCCAGCAGTTTGATAGCGAGCAGCTCCTACGAGCAGTACTTC.

This rearrangement joins TRBV4-1 to TRBJ2-1, with 10 bases lining up with TRBD2. CDR3 length: 16 amino acids. CDR1 MGHRA and CDR2 YSYEKL come from the germline V gene. J was trimmed by 8 bases and V by 1 base; bases with no gene match: 8. The CDR3 coding sequence is TGCGCCAGCAGCCAAGTCATAGCGGGAGGTGGTGATGAGCAGTTCTTC. Translated: CASSQVIAGGGDEQFF.

The rearrangement joins TRBV29-1 to TRBJ1-5, with 9 bases fitting TRBD1. The CDR3 is 14 amino acids. V gave up 6 bases and J gave up 1 base; unmatched junction bases: 4. The germline V gene encodes CDR1 SQVTM and CDR2 ANQGSEA. CDR3 loop: CSVGTGLSNQPQHF. CDR3 bases: TGCAGCGTGGGGACAGGGTTAAGCAATCAGCCCCAGCATTTT.

This clone has a single count. The CDR3 coding sequence is TGCGCCAGCAGCTTCGAACGGGTTGCCTGGGATGGCTACACCTTC. Translated, it gives CASSFERVAWDGYTF. This chain connects TRBV5-1 to TRBJ1-2; D remains unclear. The V end lost 2 bases, the J end lost 6 bases, and 17 bases lay between the germline ends. In germline, CDR1 is SGHRS, CDR2 YFSETQ. The CDR3 runs to 15 residues.

The chain carries TRBV5-5 and TRBJ2-7, with 15 bases identical to TRBD2. The length of the CDR3 is 17 residues. V was clipped by 4 bases and J by 2 bases; unmatched bases: 7. Germline assignment: CDR1 SGHKS and CDR2 YYEKEE (reference sequence). The CDR3 here is CASSPAGTSGRTYEQYF. As DNA, the CDR3 is TGTGCCAGCAGCCCGGCCGGGACTAGCGGGAGGACCTACGAGCAGTACTTC.

In DNA form, the CDR3 reads TGTGCCAGCAGCGCTCGGGTGACTAGCGGGAGGGCCAAGGGAAACGGAGATACGCAGTATTTT. As protein: CASSARVTSGRAKGNGDTQYF. The V gene is TRBV9, the J gene TRBJ2-3; 14 bases are shared with TRBD2. After removal of 3 bases from V and 5 bases from J, the junction contained 20 bases not matched to a gene. CDR3 size: 21 residues. CDR1 is SGDLS, CDR2 YYNGEE, per germline.

CDR3 coding DNA: TGTGCCAGCAGCCTCGACGGTGGGACAGTTGAAGCTTTCTTT. As protein: CASSLDGGTVEAFF. The chain couples TRBV7-9 to TRBJ1-1, with 7 nucleotides matching TRBD1. V shed 5 bases, J shed 7 bases, and the junction held 10 bases outside the gene matches. CDR1 SEHNR and CDR2 FQNEAQ come from the germline V gene (reference sequence). The CDR3 has 14 residues. Variable domain in full (rest from reference TRBV7-9 and TRBJ1-1): DTGVSQNPRHKITKRGQNVTFRCDPISEHNRLYWYRQTLGQGPEFLTYFQNEAQLEKSRLLSDRFSAERPKGSFSTLEIQRTEQGDSAMYLCASSLDGGTVEAFFGQGTRLTVV.

The chain uses TRBV4-2 and TRBJ2-3; D not resolved. Per germline, CDR1 LGHNA and CDR2 YNFKEQ. The CDR3 has 13 residues. Trimming shortened V by 4 bases and J by 5 bases, and 10 bases separated the two germline ends. The CDR3 sequence is CASSPLPLDTQYF. CDR3 nucleotides: TGTGCCAGCAGCCCCCTGCCCCTAGATACGCAGTATTTT.

The rearrangement links TRBV25-1 to TRBJ2-7; tentatively, D is TRBD2 (6 bases). V was clipped by 11 bases and J by 2 bases, with 16 bases between them. The CDR3 sequence is 13 residues long. The germline V gene encodes CDR1 MGHDK and CDR2 SYGVNS. CDR3 sequence reads: CAATPGTPYEQYF. The CDR3 nucleotides are TGTGCCGCGACCCCCGGGACTCCCTACGAGCAGTACTTC.

The chain joins TRBV4-1 to TRBJ2-1, with a weak D call TRBD1 (5 bases). V lost 3 bases, J lost 10 bases, and 10 bases lay in between. The CDR3 is made up of 12 amino acids. The V gene's germline CDR1 is MGHRA and CDR2 YSYEKL. The CDR3 here is CASSQVAGEQFF. CDR3 bases: TGCGCCAGCAGCCAGGTAGCAGGGGAGCAGTTCTTC.

This chain links TRBV7-9 with TRBJ1-4; D not resolved. CDR1 and CDR2 (germline): SEHNR, FQNEAQ (reference sequence). The CDR3 contains 15 residues. V gave up 5 bases and J gave up 3 bases, with 13 bases separating them. The CDR3 reads CASSPPSRPNEKLFF. CDR3 DNA: TGTGCCAGCAGCCCCCCCAGTCGGCCTAATGAAAAACTGTTTTTT.

The genes are TRBV6-1 and TRBJ2-1, with a tentative D call TRBD1 (6 bases). This CDR3 comprises 15 residues. V was pared by 6 bases and J by 0 bases, with 12 bases between. Germline CDR1 is MNHNS and CDR2 is SASEGT. CDR3 bases: TGTGCCAGCAGGAGACAGGAGAGCTCCTACAATGAGCAGTTCTTC. It specifies CASRRQESSYNEQFF.